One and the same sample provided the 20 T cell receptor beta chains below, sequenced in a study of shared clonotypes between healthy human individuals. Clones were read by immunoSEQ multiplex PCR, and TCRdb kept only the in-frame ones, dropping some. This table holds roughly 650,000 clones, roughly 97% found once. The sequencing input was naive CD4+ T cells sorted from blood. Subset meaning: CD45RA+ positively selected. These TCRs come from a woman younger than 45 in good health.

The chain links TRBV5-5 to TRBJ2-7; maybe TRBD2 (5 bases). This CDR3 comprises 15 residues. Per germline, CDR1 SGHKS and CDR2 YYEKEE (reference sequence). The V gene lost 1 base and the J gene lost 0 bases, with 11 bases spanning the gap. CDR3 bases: TGTGCCAGCAGCTTGATAGCGAGCACCTCCTACGAGCAGTACTTC. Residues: CASSLIASTSYEQYF.

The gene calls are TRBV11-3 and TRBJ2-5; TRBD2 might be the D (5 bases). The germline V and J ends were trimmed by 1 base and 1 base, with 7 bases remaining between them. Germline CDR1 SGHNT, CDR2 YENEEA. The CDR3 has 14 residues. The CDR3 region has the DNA TGTGCCAGCAGCTTAGGTAGCGCCCAAGAGACCCAGTACTTC. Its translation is CASSLGSAQETQYF.

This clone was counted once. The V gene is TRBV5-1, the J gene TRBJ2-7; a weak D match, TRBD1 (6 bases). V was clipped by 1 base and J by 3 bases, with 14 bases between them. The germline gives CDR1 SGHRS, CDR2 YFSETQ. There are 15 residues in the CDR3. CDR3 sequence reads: CASSLNAGAGYEQYF. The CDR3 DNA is TGCGCCAGCAGCTTGAATGCAGGGGCAGGCTACGAGCAGTACTTC. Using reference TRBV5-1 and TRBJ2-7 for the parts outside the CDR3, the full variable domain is KAGVTQTPRYLIKTRGQQVTLSCSPISGHRSVSWYQQTPGQGLQFLFEYFSETQRNKGNFPGRFSGRQFSNSRSEMNVSTLELGDSALYLCASSLNAGAGYEQYFGPGTRLTVT.

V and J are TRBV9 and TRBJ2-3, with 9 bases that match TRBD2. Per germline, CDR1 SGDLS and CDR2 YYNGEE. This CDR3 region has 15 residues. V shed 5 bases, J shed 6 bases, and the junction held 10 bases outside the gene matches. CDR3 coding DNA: TGTGCCAGCAGAGAAGGGGAGCGGGAGGTCGATACGCAGTATTTT. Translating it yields CASREGEREVDTQYF.

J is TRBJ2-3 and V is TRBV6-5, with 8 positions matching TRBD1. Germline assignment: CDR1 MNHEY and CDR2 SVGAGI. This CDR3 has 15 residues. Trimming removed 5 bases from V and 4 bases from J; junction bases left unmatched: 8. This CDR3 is CASSTRGQGPDTQYF. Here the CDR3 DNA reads TGTGCCAGCAGTACCCGAGGACAGGGCCCAGATACGCAGTATTTT.

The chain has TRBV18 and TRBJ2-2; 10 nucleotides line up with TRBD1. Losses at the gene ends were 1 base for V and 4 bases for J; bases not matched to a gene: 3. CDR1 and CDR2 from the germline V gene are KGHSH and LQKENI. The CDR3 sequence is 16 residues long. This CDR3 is CASSPRQGAITGELFF. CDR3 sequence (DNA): TGTGCCAGCTCACCACGACAGGGGGCGATCACCGGGGAGCTGTTTTTT.

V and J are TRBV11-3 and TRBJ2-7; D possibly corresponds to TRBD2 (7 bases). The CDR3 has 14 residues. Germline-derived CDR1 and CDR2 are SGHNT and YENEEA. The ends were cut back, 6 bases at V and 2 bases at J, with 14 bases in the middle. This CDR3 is CASSLSGTPYEQYF. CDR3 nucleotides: TGTGCCAGCAGTTTAAGCGGGACACCCTACGAGCAGTACTTC.

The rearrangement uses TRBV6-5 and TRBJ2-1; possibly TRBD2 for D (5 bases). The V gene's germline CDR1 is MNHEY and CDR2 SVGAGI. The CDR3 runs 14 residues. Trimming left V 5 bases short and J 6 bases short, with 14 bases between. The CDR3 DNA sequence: TGTGCCAGCAGTACAGCGGTGAGCGGCAATGAGCAGTTCTTC. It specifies CASSTAVSGNEQFF.

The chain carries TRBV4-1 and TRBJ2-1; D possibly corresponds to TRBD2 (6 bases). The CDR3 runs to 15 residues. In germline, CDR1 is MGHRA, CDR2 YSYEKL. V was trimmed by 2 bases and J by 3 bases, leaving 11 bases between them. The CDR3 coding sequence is TGCGCCAGCAGCCAAAGCGGGCTTTTCTACAATGAGCAGTTCTTC. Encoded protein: CASSQSGLFYNEQFF.

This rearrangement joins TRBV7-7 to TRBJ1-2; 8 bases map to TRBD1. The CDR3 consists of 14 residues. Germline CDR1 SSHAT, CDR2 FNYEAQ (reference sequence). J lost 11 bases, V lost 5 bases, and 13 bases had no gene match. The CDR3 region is CASSPLTGEEEYTF. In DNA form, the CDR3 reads TGTGCCAGCAGCCCACTGACAGGGGAGGAAGAGTACACCTTC.

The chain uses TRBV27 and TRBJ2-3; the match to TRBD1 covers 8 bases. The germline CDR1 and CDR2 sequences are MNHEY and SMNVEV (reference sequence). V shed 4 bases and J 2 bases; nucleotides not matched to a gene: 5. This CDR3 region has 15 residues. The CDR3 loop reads CASSSRGLNTDTQYF. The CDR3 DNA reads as TGTGCCAGCAGTTCCAGGGGGCTGAACACAGATACGCAGTATTTT.

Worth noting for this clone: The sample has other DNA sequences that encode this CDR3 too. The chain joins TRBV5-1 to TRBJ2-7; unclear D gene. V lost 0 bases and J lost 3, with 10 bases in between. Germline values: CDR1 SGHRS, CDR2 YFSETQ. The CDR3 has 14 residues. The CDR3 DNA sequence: TGCGCCAGCAGCTTGGGGGTCGCTGGCTACGAGCAGTACTTC. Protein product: CASSLGVAGYEQYF. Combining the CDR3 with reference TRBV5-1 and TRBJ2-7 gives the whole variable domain KAGVTQTPRYLIKTRGQQVTLSCSPISGHRSVSWYQQTPGQGLQFLFEYFSETQRNKGNFPGRFSGRQFSNSRSEMNVSTLELGDSALYLCASSLGVAGYEQYFGPGTRLTVT.

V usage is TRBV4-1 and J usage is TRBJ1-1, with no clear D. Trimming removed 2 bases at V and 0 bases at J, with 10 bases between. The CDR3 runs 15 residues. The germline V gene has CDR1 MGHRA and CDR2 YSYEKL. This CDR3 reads CASSQRGMMNTEAFF. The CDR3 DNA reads TGCGCCAGCAGCCAACGGGGTATGATGAACACTGAAGCTTTCTTT.

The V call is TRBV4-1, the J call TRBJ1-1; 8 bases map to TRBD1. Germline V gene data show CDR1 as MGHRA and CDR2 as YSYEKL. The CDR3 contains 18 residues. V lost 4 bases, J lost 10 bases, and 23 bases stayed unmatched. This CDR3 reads CASSRPTGAVVARAAAFF. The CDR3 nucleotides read TGCGCCAGCAGCCGACCGACAGGGGCGGTGGTCGCCCGAGCCGCAGCTTTCTTT.

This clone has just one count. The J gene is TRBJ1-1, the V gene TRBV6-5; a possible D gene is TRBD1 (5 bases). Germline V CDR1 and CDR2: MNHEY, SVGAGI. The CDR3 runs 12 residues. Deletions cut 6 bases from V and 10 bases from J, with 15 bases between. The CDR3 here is CASSSGPGRAFF. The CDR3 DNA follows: TGTGCCAGCAGCTCGGGTCCAGGGAGAGCTTTCTTT.

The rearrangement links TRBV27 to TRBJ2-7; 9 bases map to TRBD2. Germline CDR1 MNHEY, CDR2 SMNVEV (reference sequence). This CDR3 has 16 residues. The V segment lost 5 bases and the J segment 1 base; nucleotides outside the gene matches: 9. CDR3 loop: CASSERVGLASYEQYF. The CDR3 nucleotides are TGTGCCAGCAGTGAGAGGGTGGGACTAGCTTCCTACGAGCAGTACTTC.

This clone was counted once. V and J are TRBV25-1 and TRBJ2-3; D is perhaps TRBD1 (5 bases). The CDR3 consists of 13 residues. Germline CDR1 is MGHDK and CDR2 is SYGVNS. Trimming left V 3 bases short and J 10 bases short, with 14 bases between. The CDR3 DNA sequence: TGTGCCAGCAGTGATTCGAGACAGCTCGCGCAGTATTTT. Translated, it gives CASSDSRQLAQYF.

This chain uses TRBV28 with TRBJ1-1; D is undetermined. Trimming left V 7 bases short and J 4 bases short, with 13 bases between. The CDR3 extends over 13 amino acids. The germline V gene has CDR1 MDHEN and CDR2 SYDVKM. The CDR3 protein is CASKSEQFTEAFF. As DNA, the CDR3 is TGTGCCAGCAAATCGGAGCAGTTCACTGAAGCTTTCTTT.

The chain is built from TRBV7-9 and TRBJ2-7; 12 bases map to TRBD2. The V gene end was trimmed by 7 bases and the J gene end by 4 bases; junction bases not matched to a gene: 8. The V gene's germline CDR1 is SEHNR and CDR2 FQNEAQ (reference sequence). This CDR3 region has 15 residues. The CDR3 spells CASTILAGGLYEQYF. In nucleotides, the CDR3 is TGTGCCAGCACCATACTAGCGGGAGGTCTTTACGAGCAGTACTTC.

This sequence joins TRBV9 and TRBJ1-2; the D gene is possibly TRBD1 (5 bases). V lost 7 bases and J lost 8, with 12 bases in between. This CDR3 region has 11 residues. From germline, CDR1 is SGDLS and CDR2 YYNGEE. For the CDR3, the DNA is TGTGCCAGCGTAAACGGGGACGGCTACACCTTC. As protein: CASVNGDGYTF.